These 24 T cell receptor beta chains were all obtained from the same sample, sequenced in a study of T cells in Graves' hyperthyroidism and ophthalmopathy. TCR beta CDR3 region amplification was performed from RNA transcripts. When the TCR CDR3 underwent first-round RT-PCR, the HTBI primer set was used. TCRdb re-called the multiplex PCR reads with MiXCR, one entry per CDR3 protein. The data hold about 410,000 distinct CDR3 sequences, with about 15% observed a single time. Sequencing used blood. The receptors shown here come from a man younger than 35 with Graves' ophthalmopathy.

The chain links TRBV11-2 to TRBJ2-7; 16 bases map to TRBD2. The CDR3 contains 18 residues. CDR1 is SGHAT, CDR2 FQNNGV, per germline. With 5 bases clipped from V and 0 bases from J, the junction kept 7 bases outside the gene matches. The CDR3 region has the DNA TGTGCCAGCAGCCCGGGACTAGCGGGAGGGAGTAGCTCCTACGAGCAGTACTTC. This encodes CASSPGLAGGSSSYEQYF.

This clonotype was seen ten or more times. The chain joins TRBV20-1 to TRBJ2-7; D gene uncertain. The CDR3 is made up of 13 amino acids. Germline lookup yields CDR1 DFQATT and CDR2 SNEGSKA (reference sequence). V gave up 5 bases and J gave up 5 bases, with 16 bases separating them. CDR3 amino acids: CSAPRPVLHEQYF. CDR3 DNA sequence: TGCAGTGCTCCCCGGCCCGTTCTCCACGAGCAGTACTTC.

This clonotype was seen a handful of times. The V gene is TRBV10-3, the J gene TRBJ1-2; a possible D gene is TRBD1 (5 bases). V was clipped by 6 bases and J by 3 bases, with 8 bases between them. Germline values: CDR1 ENHRY, CDR2 SYGVKD. The CDR3 runs 12 residues. The CDR3 reads CAIRGQDYGYTF. CDR3 bases: TGTGCCATCAGGGGGCAAGACTATGGCTACACCTTC.

This clonotype was found a few times. This sequence joins TRBV6-1 and TRBJ1-4; tentatively, D is TRBD1 (5 bases). Germline V CDR1 and CDR2: MNHNS, SASEGT. The V and J ends lost 6 bases and 2 bases respectively, with 10 bases between them. The CDR3 has 14 amino acids. CDR3 in amino acids: CASSPAGTNEKLFF. CDR3 DNA: TGTGCCAGCAGCCCAGCAGGGACTAATGAAAAACTGTTTTTT.

This clonotype has more than one count but fewer than ten. The rearrangement links TRBV5-1 to TRBJ2-5, with 7 bases matching TRBD2. V dropped 0 bases and J dropped 5; count of bases not matched to a gene: 13. The CDR3 is made up of 17 amino acids. Germline CDR1 reads SGHRS; CDR2 reads YFSETQ. The CDR3 bases are TGCGCCAGCAGCTTGGGCCTCGGGAGGAGTGAAGTGGAGACCCAGTACTTC. Protein sequence: CASSLGLGRSEVETQYF. Drawing the rest from reference TRBV5-1 and TRBJ2-5, the complete variable domain is KAGVTQTPRYLIKTRGQQVTLSCSPISGHRSVSWYQQTPGQGLQFLFEYFSETQRNKGNFPGRFSGRQFSNSRSEMNVSTLELGDSALYLCASSLGLGRSEVETQYFGPGTRLLVL.

With respect to this clonotype: The CDR3 end shows no conserved phenylalanine or tryptophan, and so a read error is likely. The chain has TRBV6-1 and TRBJ2-7; possibly TRBD2 for D (5 bases). The CDR3 length is 13 residues. Trimming removed 8 bases at V and 5 bases at J, with 16 bases between. Germline V lookup: CDR1 MNHNS, CDR2 SASEGT. The CDR3: CASGREFVDEQYL. The CDR3 DNA reads TGTGCCAGCGGCCGGGAATTTGTAGACGAGCAGTACCTC.

This clonotype has ten or more counts. The CDR3 loop reads CASSPTGPGGPYEQYF. In DNA form, the CDR3 reads TGTGCCAGCTCACCAACGGGCCCTGGGGGTCCCTACGAGCAGTACTTC. The chain employs TRBV18 and TRBJ2-7; D possibly uses TRBD1 or TRBD2 (5 bases each). In germline, CDR1 is KGHSH, CDR2 LQKENI. This CDR3 is built from 16 residues. The V end was cut by 2 bases, the J end by 2 bases, with 16 bases between. Using reference TRBV18 and TRBJ2-7 for the parts outside the CDR3, the full variable domain is NAGVMQNPRHLVRRRGQEARLRCSPMKGHSHVYWYRQLPEEGLKFMVYLQKENIIDESGMPKERFSAEFPKEGPSILRIQQVVRGDSAAYFCASSPTGPGGPYEQYFGPGTRLTVT.

This clonotype was recorded at least ten times. J is TRBJ2-1 and V is TRBV7-9, with 9 bases fitting TRBD2. Trimming cost V 3 bases and J 0 bases; bases outside gene matches: 3. Germline lookup yields CDR1 SEHNR and CDR2 FQNEAQ (reference sequence). The CDR3 extends over 16 amino acids. CDR3 nucleotides: TGTGCCAGCAGCTTTAGCGGGGGAAACTCCTACAATGAGCAGTTCTTC. Translation: CASSFSGGNSYNEQFF.

The rearrangement joins TRBV27 to TRBJ2-1; the D gene is possibly TRBD2 (5 bases). There are 17 residues in the CDR3. Germline CDR1 reads MNHEY; CDR2 reads SMNVEV (reference sequence). Trimming left V 5 bases short and J 0 bases short, with 17 bases between. The CDR3, as DNA: TGTGCCAGCAGTCCCCAATTACCGCGGGCCTCCTACAATGAGCAGTTCTTC. Translating it yields CASSPQLPRASYNEQFF.

There are many counts of this clonotype. This chain connects TRBV14 to TRBJ1-1, with D perhaps matching TRBD1 (5 bases). This CDR3 comprises 12 residues. V gave up 1 base and J gave up 10 bases, with 10 bases separating them. Germline V gene data show CDR1 as SGHDN and CDR2 as FVKESK. CDR3 sequence reads: CASSQVQGTAFF. DNA of the CDR3: TGTGCCAGCAGCCAAGTCCAGGGAACAGCTTTCTTT.

A few counts support this clonotype. The V gene is TRBV6-2 or TRBV6-3, the J gene TRBJ1-5; no firm D call. This CDR3 contains 14 residues. Per germline, CDR1 MNHEY and CDR2 SVGEGT. V dropped 0 bases and J dropped 4 bases, with 7 bases sitting between them. CDR3 amino acids: CASSYSPHNQPQHF. DNA for the CDR3: TGTGCCAGCAGTTACTCGCCACATAATCAGCCCCAGCATTTT.

This clonotype was detected many times. The V call is TRBV2, the J call TRBJ2-2; no firm D call. CDR1 and CDR2 from the germline V gene are SNHLY and FYNNEI. Trimming removed 3 bases from V and 7 bases from J, with 9 bases in between. The CDR3 length is 13 residues. In DNA form, the CDR3 reads TGTGCCAGCAGTGACATCATGGTCGGGGAGCTGTTTTTT. Translated, it gives CASSDIMVGELFF.

This clonotype was detected ten times or more. The J gene is TRBJ1-2, the V gene TRBV6-6, with a tentative D call TRBD1 (6 bases). CDR1 MNHNY and CDR2 SVGAGI come from the germline V gene (reference sequence). The germline V and J ends were trimmed by 0 bases and 8 bases, with 13 bases remaining between them. CDR3 length: 14 residues. The CDR3 protein is CASSYSGAGWGYTF. CDR3 in DNA: TGTGCCAGCAGTTACTCGGGGGCCGGATGGGGCTACACCTTC.

The rearrangement links TRBV4-1 to TRBJ2-7; D not certain. Germline V CDR1 and CDR2: MGHRA, YSYEKL. The CDR3 has 13 amino acids. The V end lost 0 bases, the J end lost 1 base, and 4 bases lay between the germline ends. The CDR3 loop reads CASSQDRSYEQYF. The CDR3 DNA reads TGCGCCAGCAGCCAAGATCGGTCCTACGAGCAGTACTTC.

This clonotype showed up just a few times. The V gene is TRBV6-1, the J gene TRBJ1-1; D might be TRBD1 (6 bases). The germline V gene encodes CDR1 MNHNS and CDR2 SASEGT. This CDR3 spans 13 amino acids. V was pared by 6 bases and J by 1 base, with 9 bases between. The DNA of the CDR3 is TGTGCCAGCAGAGGACAGACGAACACTGAAGCTTTCTTT. Translated: CASRGQTNTEAFF.

About this clonotype: This may be a read error, as it is one base from a much larger clone. The rearrangement links TRBV9 to TRBJ2-7; tentative D call: TRBD1 (6 bases). Germline values: CDR1 SGDLS, CDR2 YYNGEE. CDR3 length: 15 amino acids. The V gene lost 0 bases and the J gene lost 2 bases, with 12 bases spanning the gap. The CDR3 region is CASSVGPRDTYEQYF. The DNA of the CDR3 is TGTGCCAGCAGCGTAGGCCCTAGGGACACCTACGAGCAGTACTTC.

This clonotype was picked up many times. The chain employs TRBV9 and TRBJ2-2; 7 bases fit TRBD2. Germline loops: CDR1 SGDLS, CDR2 YYNGEE. Losses at the gene ends were 3 bases for V and 4 bases for J; bases not matched to a gene: 9. The CDR3 is made up of 16 amino acids. The DNA of the CDR3 is TGTGCCAGCAGCGCCCAAAGAGCGGGACTCACCGGGGAGCTGTTTTTT. Its protein is CASSAQRAGLTGELFF.

This clonotype was detected a few times. The V gene is TRBV7-6, the J gene TRBJ1-2; D is unclear. The V gene's germline CDR1 is SGHVS and CDR2 FNYEAQ. The V and J ends lost 3 bases and 3 bases respectively, with 8 bases between them. CDR3 length: 13 amino acids. CDR3 in amino acids: CASSLSPDYGYTF. As DNA, the CDR3 is TGTGCCAGCAGCTTGTCGCCCGACTATGGCTACACCTTC.

This clonotype was recorded at least ten times. The chain combines TRBV7-8 with TRBJ2-7, with D maybe TRBD1 (6 bases). Looked up from germline, CDR1 is SGHVS and CDR2 is FQNEAQ. The V and J ends lost 4 bases and 7 bases respectively, with 14 bases between them. The CDR3 extends over 13 amino acids. Here the CDR3 DNA reads TGTGCCAGCAGCTCGGCCGGGACACCTGAGCAGTACTTC. It codes for CASSSAGTPEQYF.

In its sample, this clonotype was seen many times. V and J are TRBV11-2 and TRBJ1-2; the D is unclear. CDR1 and CDR2 from the germline V gene are SGHAT and FQNNGV. The CDR3 totals 15 residues. V lost 7 bases to trimming and J lost 2 bases, with 17 bases between them. The CDR3 spells CASTPRGVMNYGYTF. CDR3 sequence (DNA): TGTGCCAGCACCCCTCGGGGTGTAATGAACTATGGCTACACCTTC.

V is TRBV12-3 or TRBV12-4 and J is TRBJ2-3, with a tentative D call TRBD1 (6 bases). The CDR3 is 13 residues long. V gave up 10 bases and J gave up 4 bases, with 15 bases separating them. The CDR3 region is CATNLGAPDTQYF. CDR3 coding DNA: TGTGCCACCAATTTGGGGGCCCCAGATACGCAGTATTTT.

This clonotype came up many times. The chain links TRBV2 to TRBJ2-1, with TRBD1 as a possible D gene (5 bases). CDR1 and CDR2 from the germline V gene are SNHLY and FYNNEI. The CDR3 contains 15 residues. V was cut by 5 bases and J by 1 base, with 12 bases left in between. The CDR3, as DNA: TGTGCCAGCAGTCTGGGGCTGAAGTCCTACAATGAGCAGTTCTTC. It encodes CASSLGLKSYNEQFF.

This clonotype was seen at least ten times. The chain recombines TRBV12-3 or TRBV12-4 with TRBJ2-4; D call uncertain. This CDR3 contains 14 residues. Between the trimmed V and J ends, which lost 1 base and 4 bases, there was a span of 8 bases. CDR3 sequence (DNA): TGTGCCAGCAGTTTAGGTGCCCAGAAAAACATTCAGTACTTC. This codes for CASSLGAQKNIQYF.

This clonotype was seen a handful of times. The rearrangement links TRBV14 to TRBJ1-2; D not resolved. V dropped 1 base and J dropped 7 bases, with 10 bases sitting between them. CDR1 is SGHDN, CDR2 FVKESK, per germline. CDR3 length equals 13 residues. CDR3 coding DNA: TGTGCCAGCAGCCAAGGGGTGACTCGTGGCTACACCTTC. Residues: CASSQGVTRGYTF.